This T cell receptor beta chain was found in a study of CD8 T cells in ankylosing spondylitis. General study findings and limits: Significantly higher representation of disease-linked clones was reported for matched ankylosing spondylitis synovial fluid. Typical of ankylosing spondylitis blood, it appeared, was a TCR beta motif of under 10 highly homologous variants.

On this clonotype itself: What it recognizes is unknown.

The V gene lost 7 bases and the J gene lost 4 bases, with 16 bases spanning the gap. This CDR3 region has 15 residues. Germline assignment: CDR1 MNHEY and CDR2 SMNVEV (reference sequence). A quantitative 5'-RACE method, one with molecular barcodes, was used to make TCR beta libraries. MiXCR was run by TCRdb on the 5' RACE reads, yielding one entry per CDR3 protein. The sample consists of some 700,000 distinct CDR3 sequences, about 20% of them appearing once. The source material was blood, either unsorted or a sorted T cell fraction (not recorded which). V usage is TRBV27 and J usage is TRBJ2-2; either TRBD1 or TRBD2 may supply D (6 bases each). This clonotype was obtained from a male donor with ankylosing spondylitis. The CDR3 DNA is TGTGCCAGCACCTCCGGGGGCAGGGTCACCGGGGAGCTGTTTTTT. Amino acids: CASTSGGRVTGELFF.